The clone carrying this T cell receptor beta chain was found many times. Antigen specificity is unknown. TCRdb reprocessed the reads with MiXCR, giving one entry per CDR3 protein. The sample carries 300,000 or so distinct CDR3 sequences, around 9.1% recorded once. The sample originates from a study of T cell repertoires in cytomegalovirus infection. The overall study: In public TCR beta signatures, there were indications of both CMV infection and matching HLA type. Overall study findings and caveats: Dominating the ex vivo response were TCR beta clonotypes that were CMV-specific and HLA-C-restricted.

Looked up from germline, CDR1 is MNHEY and CDR2 is SVGEGT. V lost 5 bases to trimming and J lost 0 bases, with 19 bases between them. The CDR3 runs to 18 residues. This chain connects TRBV6-2 or TRBV6-3 to TRBJ2-2; D might be TRBD1 or TRBD2, each matching 5 bases. Sequenced material: PBMCs. The sequence came from a human donor in good health (CMV status not recorded). Some clones in this sample may be carry-over from other donors' samples. The CDR3 sequence is CASSARGVSTPNTGELFF. CDR3 nucleotides: TGTGCCAGCAGTGCCCGAGGGGTTTCGACCCCGAACACCGGGGAGCTGTTTTTT.